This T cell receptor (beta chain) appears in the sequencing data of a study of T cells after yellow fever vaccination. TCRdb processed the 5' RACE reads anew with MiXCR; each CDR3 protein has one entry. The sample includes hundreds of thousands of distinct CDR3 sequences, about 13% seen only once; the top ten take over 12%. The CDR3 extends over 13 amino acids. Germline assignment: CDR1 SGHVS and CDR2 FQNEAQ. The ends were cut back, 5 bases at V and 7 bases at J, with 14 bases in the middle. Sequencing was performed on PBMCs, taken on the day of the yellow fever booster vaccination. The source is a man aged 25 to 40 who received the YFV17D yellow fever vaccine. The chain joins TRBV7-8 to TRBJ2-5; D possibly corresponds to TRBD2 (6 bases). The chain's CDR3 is CASSSWDGGTQYF. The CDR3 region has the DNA TGTGCCAGCAGCAGCTGGGACGGGGGGACCCAGTACTTC.